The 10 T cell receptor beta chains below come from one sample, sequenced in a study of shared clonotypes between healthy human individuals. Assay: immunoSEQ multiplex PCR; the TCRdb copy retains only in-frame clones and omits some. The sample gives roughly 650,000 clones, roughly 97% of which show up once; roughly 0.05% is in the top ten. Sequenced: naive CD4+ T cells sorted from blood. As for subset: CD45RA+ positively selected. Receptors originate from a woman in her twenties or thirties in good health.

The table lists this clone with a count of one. CDR3 in amino acids: CASSTDRDVEAFF. The CDR3 nucleotides are TGCGCCAGCAGCACGGACAGGGACGTTGAAGCTTTCTTT. This sequence joins TRBV5-1 and TRBJ1-1, with TRBD1 matching 8 bases. In germline, CDR1 is SGHRS, CDR2 YFSETQ. V was pared by 4 bases and J by 7 bases, with 6 bases of the junction left unmatched. The CDR3 runs 13 residues.

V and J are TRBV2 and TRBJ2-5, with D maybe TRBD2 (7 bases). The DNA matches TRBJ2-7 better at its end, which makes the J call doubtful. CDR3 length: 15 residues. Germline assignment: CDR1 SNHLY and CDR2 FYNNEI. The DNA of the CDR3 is TGTGCGTCGCAGGAGGGGGGGCTCCCTGCCTACGAGCAGTACTTC. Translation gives CASQEGGLPAYEQYF.

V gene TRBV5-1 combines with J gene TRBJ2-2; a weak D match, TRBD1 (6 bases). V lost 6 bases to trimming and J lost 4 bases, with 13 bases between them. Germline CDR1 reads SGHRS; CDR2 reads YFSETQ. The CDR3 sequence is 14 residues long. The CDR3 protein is CASTETGSTGELFF. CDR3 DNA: TGCGCCAGCACCGAGACAGGAAGCACCGGGGAGCTGTTTTTT.

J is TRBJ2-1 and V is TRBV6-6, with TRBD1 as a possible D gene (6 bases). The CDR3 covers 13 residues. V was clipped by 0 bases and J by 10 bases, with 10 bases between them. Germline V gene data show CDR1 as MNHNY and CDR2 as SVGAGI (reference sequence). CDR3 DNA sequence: TGTGCCAGCAGTTACTCCAGGGGTGGCGAGCAGTTCTTC. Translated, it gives CASSYSRGGEQFF.

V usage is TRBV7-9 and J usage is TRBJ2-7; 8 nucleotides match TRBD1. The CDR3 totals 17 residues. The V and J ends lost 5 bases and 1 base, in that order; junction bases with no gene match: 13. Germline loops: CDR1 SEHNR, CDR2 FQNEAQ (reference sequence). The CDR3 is CASSVQGARRLSYEQYF. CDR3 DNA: TGTGCCAGCAGCGTGCAGGGGGCCCGAAGACTATCCTACGAGCAGTACTTC.

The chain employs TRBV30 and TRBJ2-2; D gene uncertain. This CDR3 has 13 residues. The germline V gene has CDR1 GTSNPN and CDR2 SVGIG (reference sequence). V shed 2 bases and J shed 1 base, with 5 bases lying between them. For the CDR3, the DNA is TGTGCCTGGAGTTTGGGGAACACCGGGGAGCTGTTTTTT. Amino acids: CAWSLGNTGELFF.

The CDR3 reads CASSKRWNQPQHF. The CDR3 nucleotides read TGTGCCAGTAGTAAGAGATGGAATCAGCCCCAGCATTTT. This chain links TRBV19 with TRBJ1-5; no definite D call. The germline V gene has CDR1 LNHDA and CDR2 SQIVND (reference sequence). V shed 4 bases and J shed 4 bases, with 8 bases lying between them. This CDR3 has 13 residues.

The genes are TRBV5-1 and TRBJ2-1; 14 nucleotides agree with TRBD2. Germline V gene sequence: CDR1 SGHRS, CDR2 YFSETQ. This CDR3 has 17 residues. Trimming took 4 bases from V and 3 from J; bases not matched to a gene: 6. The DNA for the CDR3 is TGCGCCAGCAGCCCCGGACTAGCGGGAGGCCTCTACAATGAGCAGTTCTTC. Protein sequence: CASSPGLAGGLYNEQFF. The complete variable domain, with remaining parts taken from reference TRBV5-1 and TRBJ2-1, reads KAGVTQTPRYLIKTRGQQVTLSCSPISGHRSVSWYQQTPGQGLQFLFEYFSETQRNKGNFPGRFSGRQFSNSRSEMNVSTLELGDSALYLCASSPGLAGGLYNEQFFGPGTRLTVL.

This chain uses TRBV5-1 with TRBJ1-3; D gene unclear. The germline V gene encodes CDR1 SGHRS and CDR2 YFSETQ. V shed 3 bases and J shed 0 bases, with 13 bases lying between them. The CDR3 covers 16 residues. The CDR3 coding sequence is TGCGCCAGCAGCTCCACCGGGCCCAGCTCTGGAAACACCATATATTTT. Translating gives CASSSTGPSSGNTIYF.

The CDR3 loop is CASSRRVRETQYF. Written as DNA, the CDR3 is TGTGCCAGCAGCCGAAGGGTGCGGGAGACCCAGTACTTC. This chain joins TRBV7-6 and TRBJ2-5; D gene uncertain. V lost 5 bases, J lost 5 bases, and 12 bases lay in between. The CDR3 spans 13 residues. Germline lookup yields CDR1 SGHVS and CDR2 FNYEAQ.